These 20 T cell receptor beta chains share one sample of origin, sequenced in a study of shared clonotypes between healthy human individuals. The assay was immunoSEQ multiplex PCR, and TCRdb's table has in-frame clones only and misses some. The top ten hold more than 0.1% of the sample, which has millions of clones, 95% seen once. Sequencing input: naive CD4+ T cells sorted from blood. Subset given: CD45RA+ positively selected. These receptors were taken from a man younger than 35 in good health.

V and J are TRBV10-3 and TRBJ2-7, with 14 positions matching TRBD2. Germline CDR1 is ENHRY and CDR2 is SYGVKD. V was clipped by 6 bases and J by 4 bases; unmatched bases: 8. This CDR3 has 16 amino acids. CDR3 sequence: CAIRGGTSGSVYEQYF. For the CDR3, the DNA is TGTGCCATCAGGGGGGGGACTAGCGGGAGCGTGTACGAGCAGTACTTC.

CDR3 nucleotide sequence: TGTGCCAGCAGCGTAGCGGACAGGGTCCATGGCTACACCTTC. This encodes CASSVADRVHGYTF. The genes are TRBV9 and TRBJ1-2; 8 bases line up with TRBD1. Germline CDR1 is SGDLS and CDR2 is YYNGEE. The CDR3 has 14 residues. The trim removed 0 bases at V and 6 bases at J, leaving 4 bases unmatched.

The gene calls are TRBV7-2 and TRBJ2-1; the D gene is possibly TRBD2 (6 bases). The ends were cut back, 2 bases at V and 3 bases at J, with 11 bases in the middle. Germline V lookup: CDR1 SGHTA, CDR2 FQGNSA. The CDR3 contains 15 residues. This chain's CDR3 is CASSLNLASYNEQFF. CDR3 nucleotides: TGTGCCAGCAGCTTAAATCTAGCGAGCTACAATGAGCAGTTCTTC. Supplemented by reference TRBV7-2 and TRBJ2-1, the full variable domain reads GAGVSQSPSNKVTEKGKDVELRCDPISGHTALYWYRQSLGQGLEFLIYFQGNSAPDKSGLPSDRFSAERTGGSVSTLTIQRTQQEDSAVYLCASSLNLASYNEQFFGPGTRLTVL.

The V call is TRBV10-1, the J call TRBJ2-3, with TRBD2 matching over 8 bases. With V trimmed by 3 bases and J by 2 bases, 1 base remained unmatched. Germline V gene lookup returns CDR1 WNHNN and CDR2 SYGVQD (reference sequence). The CDR3 has 14 amino acids. The CDR3 coding sequence is TGCGCCAGCAGTGACGGGGGGGCCACAGATACGCAGTATTTT. As protein: CASSDGGATDTQYF.

The chain recombines TRBV18 with TRBJ2-4; tentative D call: TRBD1 (5 bases). Germline lookup yields CDR1 KGHSH and CDR2 LQKENI. V was shortened by 0 bases and J by 0 bases, with 12 bases between the two germline ends. The CDR3 contains 17 residues. Written as DNA, the CDR3 is TGTGCCAGCTCACCACCATTAGGGGCAGTAGCCAAAAACATTCAGTACTTC. As protein: CASSPPLGAVAKNIQYF. Full variable domain (missing parts from reference TRBV18 and TRBJ2-4): NAGVMQNPRHLVRRRGQEARLRCSPMKGHSHVYWYRQLPEEGLKFMVYLQKENIIDESGMPKERFSAEFPKEGPSILRIQQVVRGDSAAYFCASSPPLGAVAKNIQYFGAGTRLSVL.

This clone came up once. This chain uses TRBV7-6 with TRBJ1-5, with no clear D. This CDR3 is 16 amino acids long. V dropped 5 bases and J dropped 0 bases, with 14 bases sitting between them. Germline V lookup: CDR1 SGHVS, CDR2 FNYEAQ. The CDR3 DNA is TGTGCCAGCAGCCTCTACCCGTTAAATAGCAATCAGCCCCAGCATTTT. Residues: CASSLYPLNSNQPQHF.

V and J are TRBV28 and TRBJ1-3; D remains unclear. V was cut by 4 bases and J by 0 bases, with 10 bases left in between. CDR3 length: 15 amino acids. Germline V lookup: CDR1 MDHEN, CDR2 SYDVKM. The CDR3 sequence: CASSSGTPSGNTIYF. In DNA, the CDR3 is TGTGCCAGCAGTTCAGGCACCCCCTCTGGAAACACCATATATTTT.

In its sample, this clone was seen once. The chain recombines TRBV9 with TRBJ1-2, with D tentatively TRBD1 (5 bases). Germline V gives CDR1 SGDLS, CDR2 YYNGEE. CDR3 length equals 13 residues. V was clipped by 4 bases and J by 5 bases, with 12 bases between them. The CDR3 region is CASSLEEGYGYTF. CDR3 DNA: TGTGCCAGCAGCCTAGAGGAGGGGTATGGCTACACCTTC.

V gene TRBV5-4 combines with J gene TRBJ1-3; 7 bases map to TRBD1. The CDR3 sequence is 14 residues long. Trimming cost V 3 bases and J 4 bases; bases outside gene matches: 4. The germline gives CDR1 SGHNT, CDR2 YYREEE (reference sequence). Here the CDR3 reads CASSSTGAGNTIYF. CDR3 in DNA: TGTGCCAGCAGCTCAACAGGGGCAGGAAACACCATATATTTT.

In its sample, this clone was seen once. The gene calls are TRBV2 and TRBJ1-6, with 9 nucleotides matching TRBD1. Per the germline V gene, CDR1 is SNHLY and CDR2 is FYNNEI. CDR3 length equals 14 residues. V was pared by 6 bases and J by 8 bases, with 5 bases of the junction left unmatched. The CDR3 protein is CASRWTGVDSPLHF. CDR3 bases: TGTGCCAGCAGATGGACAGGGGTGGATTCACCCCTCCACTTT.

The chain uses TRBV6-5 and TRBJ2-7, with TRBD1 as a possible D gene (7 bases). CDR1 is MNHEY and CDR2 is SVGAGI in the germline V gene. The V end was cut by 5 bases, the J end by 2 bases, with 13 bases between. The CDR3 runs 14 residues. CDR3 nucleotides: TGTGCCAGCAGTAAGACAGGGACTGCCTACGAGCAGTACTTC. It is translated as CASSKTGTAYEQYF.

The chain couples TRBV14 to TRBJ1-2; possible D gene TRBD1, 5 bases. Trimming shortened V by 1 base and J by 8 bases, and 11 bases separated the two germline ends. Germline V gives CDR1 SGHDN, CDR2 FVKESK. The CDR3 is 13 amino acids. The CDR3 spells CASSQVWGEGYTF. CDR3 sequence (DNA): TGTGCCAGCAGCCAAGTTTGGGGGGAAGGCTACACCTTC.

The chain uses TRBV10-2 and TRBJ2-5; D might be TRBD1 (6 bases). Germline V gene data show CDR1 as WSHSY and CDR2 as SAAADI. The CDR3 spans 14 residues. V dropped 10 bases and J dropped 5 bases, with 20 bases sitting between them. The CDR3 bases are TGCGCCACCGGAACGACAGGAGTAGGGGAGACCCAGTACTTC. This codes for CATGTTGVGETQYF.

The chain uses TRBV4-3 and TRBJ2-2; TRBD2 agrees at 7 bases. The germline CDR1 and CDR2 sequences are LGHNA and YSLEER. J lost 1 base, V lost 6 bases, and 2 bases had no gene match. The CDR3 extends over 14 amino acids. The CDR3 loop reads CASRASGNTGELFF. CDR3 nucleotide sequence: TGCGCCAGCAGGGCTAGCGGGAACACCGGGGAGCTGTTTTTT.

This clone was seen just once. This specimen includes other DNA sequences encoding the same CDR3. The chain links TRBV19 to TRBJ1-1; TRBD1 aligns across 7 bases. Losses at the gene ends were 1 base for V and 4 bases for J; bases not matched to a gene: 3. Germline-derived CDR1 and CDR2 are LNHDA and SQIVND (reference sequence). The CDR3 length is 14 residues. The CDR3 nucleotides read TGTGCCAGTAGTATAGGCGCAGGGGGCACTGAAGCTTTCTTT. It translates to CASSIGAGGTEAFF.

This clone was observed a few times. V gene TRBV6-1 combines with J gene TRBJ2-2; D possibly matches TRBD1 or TRBD2 (5 bases each). The germline V and J ends were trimmed by 11 bases and 4 bases, with 17 bases remaining between them. Germline V gene data show CDR1 as MNHNS and CDR2 as SASEGT. This CDR3 is 14 amino acids long. The CDR3, as DNA: TGTGCCGGGGGTGACATTAGGAGCACCGGGGAGCTGTTTTTT. It encodes CAGGDIRSTGELFF.

This clone showed up just a few times. The chain joins TRBV6-5 to TRBJ2-7; D possibly corresponds to TRBD1 (6 bases). This CDR3 is 14 amino acids long. V was shortened by 6 bases and J by 1 base, with 13 bases between the two germline ends. In germline, CDR1 is MNHEY, CDR2 SVGAGI. This CDR3 reads CASRPRQASYEQYF. The CDR3, as DNA: TGTGCCAGCAGGCCGCGACAGGCGTCCTACGAGCAGTACTTC.

This clone was detected once. V is TRBV7-9 and J is TRBJ1-2; 11 positions match TRBD1. The V gene's germline CDR1 is SEHNR and CDR2 FQNEAQ (reference sequence). This CDR3 spans 16 amino acids. Unmatched junction bases numbered 13, after V lost 6 bases and J lost 7 bases. In DNA form, the CDR3 reads TGTGCCAGCAGTTCTCCGGGACAGGGGGGCAGAAGTGGCTACACCTTC. Encoded protein: CASSSPGQGGRSGYTF.

The gene calls are TRBV7-2 and TRBJ1-5, with 7 bases aligning to TRBD1. Germline V CDR1 and CDR2: SGHTA, FQGNSA. Losses at the gene ends were 4 bases for V and 4 bases for J; bases not matched to a gene: 10. The length of the CDR3 is 16 residues. The CDR3 DNA reads as TGTGCCAGCAGCTCCAACCGGGACAGCCTGAATCAGCCCCAGCATTTT. The encoded protein is CASSSNRDSLNQPQHF.

The chain employs TRBV9 and TRBJ2-5, with 9 bases fitting TRBD2. The V gene end was trimmed by 6 bases and the J gene end by 2 bases; junction bases not matched to a gene: 5. The CDR3 runs 14 residues. Germline-derived CDR1 and CDR2 are SGDLS and YYNGEE. The CDR3 protein is CASTRGRVQETQYF. The CDR3 nucleotides are TGTGCCAGCACCCGCGGGAGGGTTCAAGAGACCCAGTACTTC. Drawing the rest from reference TRBV9 and TRBJ2-5, the complete variable domain is DSGVTQTPKHLITATGQRVTLRCSPRSGDLSVYWYQQSLDQGLQFLIQYYNGEERAKGNILERFSAQQFPDLHSELNLSSLELGDSALYFCASTRGRVQETQYFGPGTRLLVL.